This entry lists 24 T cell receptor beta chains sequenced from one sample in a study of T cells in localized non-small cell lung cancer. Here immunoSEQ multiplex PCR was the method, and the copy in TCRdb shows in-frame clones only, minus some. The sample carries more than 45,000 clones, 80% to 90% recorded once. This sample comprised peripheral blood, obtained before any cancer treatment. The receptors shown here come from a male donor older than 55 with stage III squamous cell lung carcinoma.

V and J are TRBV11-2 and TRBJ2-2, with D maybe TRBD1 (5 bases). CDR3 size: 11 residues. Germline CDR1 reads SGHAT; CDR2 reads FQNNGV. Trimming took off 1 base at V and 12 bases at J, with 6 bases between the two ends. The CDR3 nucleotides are TGTGCCAGCAGCTTAGGGGGCAAGCTGTTTTTT. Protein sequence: CASSLGGKLFF.

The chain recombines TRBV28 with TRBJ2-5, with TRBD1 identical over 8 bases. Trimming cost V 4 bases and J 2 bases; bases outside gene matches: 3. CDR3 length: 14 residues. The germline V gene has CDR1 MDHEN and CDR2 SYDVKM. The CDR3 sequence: CASSSRDRQETQYF. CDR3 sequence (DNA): TGTGCCAGCAGTTCCCGGGACAGGCAAGAGACCCAGTACTTC.

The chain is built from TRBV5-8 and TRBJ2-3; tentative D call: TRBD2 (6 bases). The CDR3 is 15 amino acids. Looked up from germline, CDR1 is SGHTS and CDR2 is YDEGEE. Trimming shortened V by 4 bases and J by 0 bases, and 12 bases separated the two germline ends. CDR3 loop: CASSPGLTSTDTQYF. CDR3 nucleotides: TGTGCCAGCAGCCCGGGACTGACTAGCACAGATACGCAGTATTTT.

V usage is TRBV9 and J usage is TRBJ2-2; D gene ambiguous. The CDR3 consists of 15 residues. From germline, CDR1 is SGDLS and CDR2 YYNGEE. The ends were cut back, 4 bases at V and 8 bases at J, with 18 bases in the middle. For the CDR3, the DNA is TGTGCCAGCAGCCGGAGTCAAGGCTTTTCGGGGGAGCTGTTTTTT. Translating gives CASSRSQGFSGELFF.

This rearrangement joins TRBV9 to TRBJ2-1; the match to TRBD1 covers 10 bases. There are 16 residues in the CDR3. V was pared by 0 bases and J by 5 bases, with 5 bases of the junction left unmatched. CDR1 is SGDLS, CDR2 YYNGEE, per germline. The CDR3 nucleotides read TGTGCCAGCAGCGTAGCGGGACAGGGGACCCACAATGAGCAGTTCTTC. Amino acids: CASSVAGQGTHNEQFF.

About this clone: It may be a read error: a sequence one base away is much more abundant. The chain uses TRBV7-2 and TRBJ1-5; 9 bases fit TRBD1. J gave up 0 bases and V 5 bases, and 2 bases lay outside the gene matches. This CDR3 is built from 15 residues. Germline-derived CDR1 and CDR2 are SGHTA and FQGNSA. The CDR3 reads CASSPTGGSNQPQHF. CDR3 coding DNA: TGTGCCAGCAGCCCGACAGGGGGTAGCAATCAGCCCCAGCATTTT.

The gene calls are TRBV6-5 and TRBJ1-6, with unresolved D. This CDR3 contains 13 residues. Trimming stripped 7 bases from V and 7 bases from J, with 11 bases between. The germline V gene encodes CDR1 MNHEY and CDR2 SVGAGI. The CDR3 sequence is CASNKARNSPLHF. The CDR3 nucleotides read TGTGCCAGCAATAAGGCTCGGAATTCACCCCTCCACTTT.

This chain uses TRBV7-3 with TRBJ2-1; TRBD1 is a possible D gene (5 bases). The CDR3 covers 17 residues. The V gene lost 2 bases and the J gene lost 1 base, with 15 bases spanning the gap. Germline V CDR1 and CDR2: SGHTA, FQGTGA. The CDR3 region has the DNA TGTGCCAGCAGCTTACAAAGTGGCAGGGAATCCTACAATGAGCAGTTCTTC. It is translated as CASSLQSGRESYNEQFF.

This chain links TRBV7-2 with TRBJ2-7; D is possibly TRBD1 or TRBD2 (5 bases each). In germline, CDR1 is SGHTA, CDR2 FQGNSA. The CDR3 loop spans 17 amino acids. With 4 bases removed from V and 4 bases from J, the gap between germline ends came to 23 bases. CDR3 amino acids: CASSSTPAAGKRYEQYF. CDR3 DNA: TGTGCCAGCAGCTCTACCCCCGCGGCAGGGAAGCGGTACGAGCAGTACTTC. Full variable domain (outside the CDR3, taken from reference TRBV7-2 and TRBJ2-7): GAGVSQSPSNKVTEKGKDVELRCDPISGHTALYWYRQSLGQGLEFLIYFQGNSAPDKSGLPSDRFSAERTGGSVSTLTIQRTQQEDSAVYLCASSSTPAAGKRYEQYFGPGTRLTVT.

The CDR3 nucleotides are TGTGCCAGCAGTGCCCAAGGGGTGGGAGGCTACACCTTC. Translating it yields CASSAQGVGGYTF. The gene calls are TRBV2 and TRBJ1-2, with a tentative D call TRBD1 (5 bases). Trimming left V 4 bases short and J 8 bases short, with 14 bases between. This CDR3 spans 13 amino acids. The germline V gene encodes CDR1 SNHLY and CDR2 FYNNEI. The complete variable domain, with remaining parts taken from reference TRBV2 and TRBJ1-2, reads EPEVTQTPSHQVTQMGQEVILRCVPISNHLYFYWYRQILGQKVEFLVSFYNNEISEKSEIFDDQFSVERPDGSNFTLKIRSTKLEDSAMYFCASSAQGVGGYTFGSGTRLTVV.

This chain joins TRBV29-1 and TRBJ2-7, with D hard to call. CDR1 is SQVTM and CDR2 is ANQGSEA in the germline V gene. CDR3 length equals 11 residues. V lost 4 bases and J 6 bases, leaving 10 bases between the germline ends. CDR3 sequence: CSVVWGPEQYF. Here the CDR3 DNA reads TGCAGCGTTGTATGGGGTCCCGAGCAGTACTTC.

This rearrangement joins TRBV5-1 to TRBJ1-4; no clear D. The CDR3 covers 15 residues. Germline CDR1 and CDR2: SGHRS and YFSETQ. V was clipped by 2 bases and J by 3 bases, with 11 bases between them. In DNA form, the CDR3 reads TGCGCCAGCAGCTTTTCCGGGAAGGCTAATGAAAAACTGTTTTTT. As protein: CASSFSGKANEKLFF.

The CDR3 DNA reads as TGTGCCAGCAGCCTTTCGGGACTAGCGGGGGGGGAGCTGTTTTTT. It encodes CASSLSGLAGGELFF. The chain uses TRBV7-7 and TRBJ2-2, with 13 bases lining up with TRBD2. Unmatched junction bases numbered 5, after V lost 5 bases and J lost 8 bases. The V gene's germline CDR1 is SSHAT and CDR2 FNYEAQ (reference sequence). This CDR3 is 15 amino acids long.

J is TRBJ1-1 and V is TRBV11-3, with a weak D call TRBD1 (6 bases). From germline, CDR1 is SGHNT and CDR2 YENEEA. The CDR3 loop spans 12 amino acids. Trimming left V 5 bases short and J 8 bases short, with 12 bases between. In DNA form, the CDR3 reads TGTGCCAGCAGCGAAAAAAGGGGGGAAGCTTTCTTT. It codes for CASSEKRGEAFF.

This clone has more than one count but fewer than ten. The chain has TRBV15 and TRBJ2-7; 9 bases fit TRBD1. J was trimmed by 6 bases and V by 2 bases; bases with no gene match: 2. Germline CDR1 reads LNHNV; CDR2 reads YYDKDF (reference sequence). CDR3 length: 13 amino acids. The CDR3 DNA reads TGTGCCACCAGCAGACTGACAGGGGGCGAGCAGTACTTC. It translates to CATSRLTGGEQYF.

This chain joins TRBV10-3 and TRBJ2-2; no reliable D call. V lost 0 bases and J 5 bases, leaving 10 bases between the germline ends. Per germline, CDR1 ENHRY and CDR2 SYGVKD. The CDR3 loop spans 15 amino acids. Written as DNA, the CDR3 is TGTGCCATCAGTGAGTCGTGGCTGGGTACCGGGGAGCTGTTTTTT. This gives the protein CAISESWLGTGELFF.

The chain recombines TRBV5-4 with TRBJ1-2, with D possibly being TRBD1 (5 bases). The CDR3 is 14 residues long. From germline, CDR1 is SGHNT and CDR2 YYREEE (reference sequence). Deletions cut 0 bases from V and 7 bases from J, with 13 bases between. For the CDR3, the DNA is TGTGCCAGCAGCTTGGTACAGGTAGTGGGTGGCTACACCTTC. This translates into CASSLVQVVGGYTF.

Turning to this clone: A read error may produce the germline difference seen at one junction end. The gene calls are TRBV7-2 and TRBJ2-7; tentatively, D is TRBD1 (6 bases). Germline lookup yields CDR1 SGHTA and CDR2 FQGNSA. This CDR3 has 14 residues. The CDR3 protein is CASSTSRGGAGLDF. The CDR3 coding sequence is TGTGCCAGCAGCACCTCGCGAGGGGGTGCAGGGTTAGACTTC.

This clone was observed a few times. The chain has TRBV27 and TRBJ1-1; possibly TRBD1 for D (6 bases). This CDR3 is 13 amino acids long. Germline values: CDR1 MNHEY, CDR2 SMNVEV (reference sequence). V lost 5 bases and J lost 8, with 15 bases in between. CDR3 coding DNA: TGTGCCAGCAGTCGCGACACTCAGGGGGAAGCTTTCTTT. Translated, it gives CASSRDTQGEAFF.

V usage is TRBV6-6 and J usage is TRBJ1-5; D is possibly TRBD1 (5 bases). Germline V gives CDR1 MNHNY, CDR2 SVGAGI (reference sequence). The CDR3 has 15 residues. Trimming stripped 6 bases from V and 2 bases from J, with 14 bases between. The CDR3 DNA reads TGTGCCAGCAGGCAGACAGTGGTTGGCAATCAGCCCCAGCATTTT. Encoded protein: CASRQTVVGNQPQHF.

The CDR3 DNA sequence: TGTGCCAGCAGCCAAACAGGGACAGGCGGCTACACCTTC. Its protein product is CASSQTGTGGYTF. The chain couples TRBV5-4 to TRBJ1-2, with 8 bases fitting TRBD1. The CDR3 has 13 amino acids. The germline V gene has CDR1 SGHNT and CDR2 YYREEE (reference sequence). The ends lost 4 bases at V and 8 bases at J; junction bases unmatched: 7.

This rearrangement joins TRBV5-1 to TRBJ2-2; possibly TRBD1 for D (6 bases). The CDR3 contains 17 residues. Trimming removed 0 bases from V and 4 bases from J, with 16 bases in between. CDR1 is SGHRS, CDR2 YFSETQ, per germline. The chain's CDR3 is CASSLALQGAGTGELFF. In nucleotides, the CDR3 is TGCGCCAGCAGCTTGGCTCTACAGGGCGCGGGCACCGGGGAGCTGTTTTTT.

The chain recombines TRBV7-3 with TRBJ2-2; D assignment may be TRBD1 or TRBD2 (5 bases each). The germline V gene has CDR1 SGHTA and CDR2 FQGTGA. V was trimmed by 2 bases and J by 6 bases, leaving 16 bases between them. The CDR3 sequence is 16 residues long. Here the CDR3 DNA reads TGTGCCAGCAGCTTAGGGGACCACTCCCGCGCCGGGGAGCTGTTTTTT. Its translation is CASSLGDHSRAGELFF.

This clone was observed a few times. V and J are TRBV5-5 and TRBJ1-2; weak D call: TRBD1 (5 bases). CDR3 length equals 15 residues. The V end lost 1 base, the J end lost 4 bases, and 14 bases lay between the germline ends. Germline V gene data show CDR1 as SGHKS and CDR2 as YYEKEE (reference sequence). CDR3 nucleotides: TGTGCCAGCAGCTTGATCGGAGACAGAGGCTATGGCTACACCTTC. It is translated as CASSLIGDRGYGYTF.